This T cell receptor beta chain stems from a study of shared clonotypes between healthy human individuals. CDR1 is KGHSH and CDR2 is LQKENI in the germline V gene. The CDR3 length is 17 residues. V lost 1 base and J 2 bases, leaving 15 bases between the germline ends. Clones were sequenced by immunoSEQ multiplex PCR, and TCRdb holds only the in-frame ones, with some missing. The table lists 1,100,000 or so clones, around 78% of them singletons. The source is a young man in good health. Some clones in this sample may be carry-over from other donors' samples. The sequenced material came from memory CD4+ T cells from PBMCs. Subset here: CD45RA-negative fraction. The genes are TRBV18 and TRBJ1-3; D unresolved. The CDR3 region is CASSPRSPTAPGNTIYF. CDR3 bases: TGTGCCAGCTCACCACGGTCTCCAACGGCCCCTGGAAACACCATATATTTT.